These 14 T cell receptor beta chains originate from one sample sequenced in a study of control samples from healthy donors and cancer patients. Sequencing used immunoSEQ multiplex PCR; TCRdb keeps in-frame clones, though not all of them. The table lists roughly 220,000 clones, 85% to 95% of them singletons. Sequencing was done on a sample of blood. Receptors originate from a man between 50 and 59 years old in good health.

The chain links TRBV19 to TRBJ1-5, with TRBD1 as a possible D gene (6 bases). Trimming took off 4 bases at V and 4 bases at J, with 14 bases between the two ends. Germline CDR1 reads LNHDA; CDR2 reads SQIVND (reference sequence). The CDR3 runs 15 residues. The CDR3 protein is CASSTTGTQNQPQHF. The CDR3 DNA reads TGTGCCAGTAGTACCACCGGGACACAAAATCAGCCCCAGCATTTT.

This clone has only a few counts. V is TRBV5-4 and J is TRBJ2-7; 11 nucleotides match TRBD1. Trimming cost V 4 bases and J 5 bases; bases outside gene matches: 5. CDR3 length: 14 residues. Germline V lookup: CDR1 SGHNT, CDR2 YYREEE (reference sequence). The CDR3 sequence is CASSPGTGGHEQYV. DNA for the CDR3: TGTGCCAGCAGCCCCGGGACAGGGGGACACGAGCAGTACGTC.

The chain is built from TRBV2 and TRBJ2-3; no definite D call. This CDR3 is built from 14 residues. V shed 5 bases and J shed 0 bases, with 9 bases lying between them. Per germline, CDR1 SNHLY and CDR2 FYNNEI. This chain's CDR3 is CASSMTLSTDTQYF. CDR3 in DNA: TGTGCCAGCAGTATGACACTTAGCACAGATACGCAGTATTTT.

V gene TRBV3-1 (or the pseudogene TRBV3-2) combines with J gene TRBJ1-1; D is possibly TRBD1 (5 bases). In germline, CDR1 is LGHDT, CDR2 YNNKEL (reference sequence). The V and J ends lost 4 bases and 4 bases respectively, with 16 bases between them. CDR3 size: 15 residues. The DNA for the CDR3 is TGTGCCAGCAGCCTCCGAGGAGGCGGGGGCACTGAAGCTTTCTTT. Amino acid sequence: CASSLRGGGGTEAFF.

J is TRBJ2-3 and V is TRBV19; D perhaps matches TRBD2 (6 bases). The V gene lost 6 bases and the J gene lost 12 bases, with 22 bases spanning the gap. The CDR3 has 14 amino acids. Germline CDR1 and CDR2: LNHDA and SQIVND (reference sequence). Written as DNA, the CDR3 is TGTGCCAGTAGCAGCGGCGGGACTTATCCTGATCAGTATTTT. It is translated as CASSSGGTYPDQYF.

This chain links TRBV24-1 with TRBJ2-3; D perhaps matches TRBD1 (6 bases). In germline, CDR1 is KGHDR, CDR2 SFDVKD. There are 16 residues in the CDR3. V dropped 0 bases and J dropped 1 base, with 10 bases sitting between them. CDR3 nucleotides: TGTGCCACCAGTGATTTGTCACAGGGTGGCACAGATACGCAGTATTTT. Its translation is CATSDLSQGGTDTQYF.

This clone has more than one count but fewer than ten. The chain carries TRBV5-1 and TRBJ1-5; D is unclear. The V end was cut by 0 bases, the J end by 4 bases, with 8 bases between. Germline V gives CDR1 SGHRS, CDR2 YFSETQ. The CDR3 sequence is 14 residues long. The CDR3 bases are TGCGCCAGCAGCTTGGACAGTGAGAATCAGCCCCAGCATTTT. Its protein is CASSLDSENQPQHF.

The rearrangement joins TRBV18 to TRBJ2-6, with D perhaps matching TRBD2 (5 bases). V shed 1 base and J shed 0 bases, with 10 bases lying between them. Germline values: CDR1 KGHSH, CDR2 LQKENI. The CDR3 extends over 17 amino acids. The CDR3 sequence: CASSPRTGNSGANVLTF. CDR3 DNA sequence: TGTGCCAGCTCACCACGAACGGGGAACTCTGGGGCCAACGTCCTGACTTTC.

This clone was picked up one time. This chain connects TRBV5-1 to TRBJ1-2; weak D call: TRBD1 (5 bases). The V gene lost 1 base and the J gene lost 4 bases, with 14 bases spanning the gap. The CDR3 runs 15 residues. Germline CDR1 is SGHRS and CDR2 is YFSETQ. CDR3: CASSLLADSGYGYTF. The CDR3 DNA sequence: TGCGCCAGCAGCTTGCTCGCAGACAGTGGCTATGGCTACACCTTC.

The chain combines TRBV7-3 with TRBJ2-3; perhaps TRBD2 as D (6 bases). V lost 3 bases and J lost 4, with 11 bases in between. The CDR3 covers 14 residues. Germline assignment: CDR1 SGHTA and CDR2 FQGTGA. CDR3 in DNA: TGTGCCAGCAGCTTGACTAGAGTACCAGATACGCAGTATTTT. Residues: CASSLTRVPDTQYF.

The rearrangement uses TRBV28 and TRBJ1-5; 7 bases fit TRBD1. Germline loops: CDR1 MDHEN, CDR2 SYDVKM. The length of the CDR3 is 12 residues. Trimming took 8 bases from V and 8 from J; bases not matched to a gene: 6. The CDR3 loop reads CASGVQGKPQHF. The CDR3 bases are TGTGCCAGCGGAGTACAGGGGAAGCCCCAGCATTTT.

This sequence joins TRBV18 and TRBJ1-1; a weak D match, TRBD1 (6 bases). Germline V CDR1 and CDR2: KGHSH, LQKENI. There are 15 residues in the CDR3. The V gene lost 1 base and the J gene lost 1 base, with 10 bases spanning the gap. CDR3 DNA: TGTGCCAGCTCACCACTGGACAGCCCGAACACTGAAGCTTTCTTT. It yields the protein CASSPLDSPNTEAFF.

The V gene is TRBV6-5, the J gene TRBJ2-5; 8 nucleotides agree with TRBD2. V gave up 0 bases and J gave up 4 bases; unmatched junction bases: 7. Germline-derived CDR1 and CDR2 are MNHEY and SVGAGI. This CDR3 is 16 amino acids long. The CDR3, as DNA: TGTGCCAGCAGTTACTCCCCATCGGGGGGGTTAGAGACCCAGTACTTC. It specifies CASSYSPSGGLETQYF.

The rearrangement uses TRBV5-1 and TRBJ2-1; the D call may be TRBD1 or TRBD2 (5 bases each). CDR3 length equals 15 residues. Germline V gene lookup returns CDR1 SGHRS and CDR2 YFSETQ. V lost 2 bases, J lost 7 bases, and 16 bases lay in between. The CDR3 DNA is TGCGCCAGCAGCTTCTCCCCGGGGCCGGATAATGAGCAGTTCTTC. As protein: CASSFSPGPDNEQFF.